This T cell receptor beta chain was retrieved from a study of T cell responses to AZD1222 COVID-19 vaccine. Study-wide results and caveats: Donors were largely white British and mainly female; clonal diversity was possibly underestimated. Spike regions recognized by vaccine-associated CD4 TCRs spanned the protein, led by 160-218 and 743-854. Unmutated variant regions are reportedly the target of nearly half of TCRs that are spike-specific.

Per the germline V gene, CDR1 is SGDLS and CDR2 is YYNGEE. The CDR3 is 18 amino acids. Deletions cut 0 bases from V and 2 bases from J, with 20 bases between. About this clone itself: Its antigen is still unknown.

Sequencing was performed with immunoSEQ multiplex PCR; in TCRdb, only in-frame clones are kept and a portion is missing. This sample has fewer than 150,000 clones, with 75% to 90% found just once. The source is an adult in good health. V and J are TRBV9 and TRBJ1-2, with D tentatively TRBD1 (5 bases). The specimen comprised peripheral blood, sampled on day 0 of AZD1222 vaccination. The CDR3 loop is CASSVDGGGVGSNYGYTF. The CDR3 region has the DNA TGTGCCAGCAGCGTAGATGGGGGTGGGGTCGGTTCCAACTATGGCTACACCTTC.